This TCR beta chain was recovered during a study of blood T cell repertoires in COVID-19. The germline CDR1 and CDR2 sequences are SGHTS and YDEGEE. CDR3 size: 14 residues. Germline trimming cut 5 bases from V and 8 bases from J; bases unmatched to any gene: 7. Assay used: immunoSEQ multiplex PCR; TCRdb lists only in-frame clones, some missing. The sample yields about 52,000 clones, around 82% seen once. Sequencing was performed on peripheral blood. This TCR was sampled from a woman over 75 with COVID-19, enrolled during active disease. The chain has TRBV5-8 and TRBJ1-1, with 12 positions matching TRBD1. The CDR3 loop reads CASRRDRGHLEAFF. The DNA for the CDR3 is TGTGCCAGCAGGCGGGACAGGGGGCACCTAGAAGCTTTCTTT.